Detailed here is one TCR beta chain. The antigen is not known. This sample is part of a study of cytomegalovirus exposure and HLA in healthy donors. General study results and limits: In a later analysis, an Asian-associated ancestry cluster reportedly showed fewer N-insertions than the approximately 640-donor mean. The CMV antigen specificity of a few CMV-associated chains was confirmed through in vitro analysis.

Primers for the PCR totalled 60 Vbeta and 13 Jbeta. Clones were sequenced by immunoSEQ multiplex PCR, and TCRdb holds only the in-frame ones, with some missing. The table lists roughly 150,000 clones, roughly 79% of them singletons. Germline CDR1 and CDR2: GTSNPN and SVGIG (reference sequence). This CDR3 spans 12 amino acids. V was pared by 8 bases and J by 6 bases, with 16 bases between. Sequencing was done on a sample of PBMCs. The receptor was isolated from a woman aged 40 to 49 in good health and CMV-seropositive. V is TRBV30 and J is TRBJ1-2, with D unclear. Written as DNA, the CDR3 is TGTGCCCTCTCTGGGGAGGTCGATGGCTACACCTTC. Residues: CALSGEVDGYTF.